Listed below are T cell receptor beta chains from one sample, sequenced in a study of T cell changes during pregnancy in multiple sclerosis. Method: immunoSEQ multiplex PCR; TCRdb's copy keeps in-frame clones and lacks some. This table has tens of thousands of clones, roughly nine tenths appearing once. This specimen was peripheral blood, taken after pregnancy. Every receptor here comes from a female donor in good health, enrolled as a control in a pregnancy study. CDR3s include the opening cysteine and the closing phenylalanine or tryptophan. A D gene is named only where the DNA matches it firmly. Clone size, where shown, is once, few, many, or a class for clones that have expanded.

V,D,size,J,CDR3,DNA
TRBV9,NA,NA,TRBJ1-1,CASSVGANTEAFF,TGTGCCAGCAGCGTAGGCGCGAACACTGAAGCTTTCTTT
TRBV4-2,TRBD2,NA,TRBJ2-7,CASSQEGLAGGPDYEQYF,TGTGCCAGCAGCCAAGAGGGACTAGCGGGAGGGCCGGATTACGAGCAGTACTTC
TRBV7-2,NA,NA,TRBJ2-2,CASSTSGGELFF,TGTGCCAGCAGCACCTCCGGCGGGGAGCTGTTTTTT
TRBV19,NA,NA,TRBJ2-6,CASSELHSGANVLTF,TGTGCCAGTAGTGAACTGCACTCTGGGGCCAACGTCCTGACTTTC
TRBV7-6,NA,NA,TRBJ2-3,CASSSQSGGTTDTQYF,TGTGCCAGCAGCAGTCAGTCCGGGGGGACAACAGATACGCAGTATTTT
TRBV6-5,NA,few,TRBJ2-7,CASSAGYEQYF,TGTGCCAGCAGTGCAGGATACGAGCAGTACTTC
TRBV6-5,TRBD2,once,TRBJ2-3,CASRTGSGGDTQYF,TGTGCCAGCCGGACGGGGAGCGGGGGAGATACGCAGTATTTT
TRBV12-5,TRBD1,NA,TRBJ2-7,CASGLAGTGVTYEQYF,TGTGCTAGTGGTTTGGCCGGGACAGGGGTAACCTACGAGCAGTACTTC
TRBV7-2,NA,NA,TRBJ2-3,CASSLAGRNTDTQYF,TGTGCCAGCAGCTTGGCGGGACGAAACACAGATACGCAGTATTTT
TRBV5-4,NA,NA,TRBJ1-1,CASSLRGNTEAFF,TGTGCCAGCAGCTTGAGGGGGAACACTGAAGCTTTCTTT
TRBV5-1,NA,NA,TRBJ1-1,CASTKTELNTEAFF,TGCGCCAGCACCAAGACAGAACTTAACACTGAAGCTTTCTTT
TRBV19,TRBD1,NA,TRBJ2-7,CASSTPGTGKAEEQYF,TGTGCCAGTAGTACACCCGGGACAGGGAAGGCGGAGGAGCAGTACTTC
TRBV30,NA,NA,TRBJ1-6,CAWRGDHQSPLHF,TGTGCCTGGAGAGGAGACCACCAATCACCCCTCCACTTT
TRBV18,TRBD1,NA,TRBJ1-3,CASSGQDGNTIYF,TGTGCCAGCTCCGGACAGGACGGAAACACCATATATTTT
TRBV27,TRBD1,many,TRBJ1-4,CASSPTQGALEKLFF,TGTGCCAGCAGTCCCACACAGGGGGCGCTGGAAAAACTGTTTTTT
TRBV27,TRBD1,NA,TRBJ2-7,CASSLQGANYEQYF,TGTGCCAGCAGTTTGCAGGGGGCAAACTACGAGCAGTACTTC
TRBV10-3,TRBD2,NA,TRBJ2-7,CATGGWEGYEQYF,TGTGCCACCGGGGGGTGGGAGGGCTACGAGCAGTACTTC
TRBV5-1,TRBD2,NA,TRBJ2-5,CASSLGLAGAGGETQYF,TGCGCCAGCAGCTTGGGCTTAGCGGGGGCCGGGGGAGAGACCCAGTACTTC
TRBV13,TRBD1,NA,TRBJ2-7,CASSSPQGASYEQYF,TGTGCCAGCAGTTCGCCGCAGGGGGCCTCCTACGAGCAGTACTTC
TRBV5-5,NA,NA,TRBJ2-6,CASVLAQSRANVLTF,TGTGCCAGCGTTCTCGCACAAAGTCGGGCCAACGTCCTGACTTTC
TRBV9,TRBD1,NA,TRBJ2-2,CASSVDPVGTGRTGELFF,TGTGCCAGCAGCGTAGATCCCGTAGGGACAGGGCGCACCGGGGAGCTGTTTTTT
TRBV7-7,NA,NA,TRBJ2-1,CASSPLGSSYNEQFF,TGTGCTAGCAGCCCCCTAGGGAGCTCCTACAATGAGCAGTTCTTC
TRBV7-6,NA,NA,TRBJ2-2,CASSLPSGVRTGELFF,TGTGCCAGCAGCTTACCGTCGGGGGTAAGGACCGGGGAGCTGTTTTTT
TRBV7-2,NA,once,TRBJ2-2,CASSRTPTGELFF,TGTGCCAGCAGCCGTACTCCTACCGGGGAGCTGTTTTTT
TRBV15,NA,once,TRBJ1-4,CATSILQLTNEKLFF,TGTGCCACCAGCATTTTACAGCTAACTAATGAAAAACTGTTTTTT
TRBV19,NA,NA,TRBJ1-3,CASSPTSGSSGNTIYF,TGTGCCAGTAGTCCAACCTCGGGGTCGTCTGGAAACACCATATATTTT
TRBV9,NA,NA,TRBJ2-7,CASSVAAGLVYEQYF,TGTGCCAGCAGCGTAGCTGCGGGACTGGTCTACGAGCAGTACTTC
TRBV7-9,NA,NA,TRBJ2-6,CASSLVVGAGANVLTF,TGTGCCAGCAGCTTAGTTGTAGGGGCAGGGGCCAACGTCCTGACTTTC
TRBV5-6,NA,NA,TRBJ2-3,CASSLPVRAADTQYF,TGTGCCAGCAGCTTGCCGGTGAGGGCCGCAGATACGCAGTATTTT
TRBV5-4,NA,NA,TRBJ1-3,CASSFASTGSGNTIYF,TGTGCCAGCAGCTTTGCGTCCACGGGCTCTGGAAACACCATATATTTT
TRBV6-1,NA,NA,TRBJ1-3,CASSMVGGSENTIYF,TGTGCCAGCAGCATGGTGGGGGGTTCCGAAAACACCATATATTTT
TRBV6-1,TRBD1,NA,TRBJ1-2,CASRLDRAYGYTF,TGTGCCAGCAGGCTCGACAGGGCCTATGGCTACACCTTC
TRBV7-9,NA,NA,TRBJ1-1,CASSLALRLPMAEAFF,TGTGCCAGCAGCTTAGCGCTTCGCCTACCGATGGCTGAAGCTTTCTTT
TRBV2,NA,once,TRBJ2-1,CASSVQKTSEQFF,TGTGCCAGCAGTGTTCAGAAAACCAGTGAGCAGTTCTTC
TRBV30,NA,NA,TRBJ1-3,CAWSGGTGNTIYF,TGTGCCTGGAGTGGCGGCACCGGAAACACCATATATTTT
TRBV7-9,NA,NA,TRBJ1-6,CASSQGQNSPLHF,TGTGCCAGCAGCCAGGGGCAGAATTCACCCCTCCACTTT
TRBV15,NA,NA,TRBJ1-1,CATSIPTGTEAFF,TGTGCCACCAGCATCCCGACGGGCACTGAAGCTTTCTTT
TRBV30,NA,NA,TRBJ1-1,CAWRRFRGSFDTEAFF,TGTGCCTGGAGGAGGTTCAGAGGAAGTTTCGACACTGAAGCTTTCTTT
TRBV30,TRBD1,NA,TRBJ1-2,CAGPPGTGGNYGYTF,TGTGCCGGTCCCCCTGGGACAGGTGGAAACTATGGCTACACCTTC
TRBV19,NA,NA,TRBJ1-2,CASSTLADSHGYTF,TGTGCCAGTAGTACCCTAGCAGACTCTCATGGCTACACCTTC
TRBV6-1,TRBD1,NA,TRBJ2-7,CASRGTGEYEQYF,TGTGCCAGCAGGGGGACAGGGGAATACGAGCAGTACTTC
TRBV5-4,NA,once,TRBJ2-7,CASSPPGLYYEQYF,TGTGCCAGCAGCCCTCCGGGACTTTACTACGAGCAGTACTTC
TRBV5-1,TRBD1,once,TRBJ1-1,CASSLRQGADTEAFF,TGCGCCAGCAGCTTGCGACAGGGGGCTGACACTGAAGCTTTCTTT